Presented here are 17 T cell receptor beta chains from one specimen sequenced in a study of technical replicates of blood from several donors. TCRdb's table, derived via immunoSEQ multiplex PCR, lists solely in-frame clones and lacks some. The table lists 75,000 to 90,000 clones, around 94% of them singletons. The specimen sequenced was T cells isolated from PBMCs. These receptors all come from a human donor in good health.

The chain carries TRBV5-1 and TRBJ1-1; no firm D call. The V and J ends lost 0 bases and 8 bases respectively, with 11 bases between them. Germline loops: CDR1 SGHRS, CDR2 YFSETQ. The CDR3 spans 13 residues. The CDR3 is CASSLVAGGEAFF. DNA for the CDR3: TGCGCCAGCAGCTTGGTTGCGGGAGGGGAAGCTTTCTTT. Combining the CDR3 with reference TRBV5-1 and TRBJ1-1 gives the whole variable domain KAGVTQTPRYLIKTRGQQVTLSCSPISGHRSVSWYQQTPGQGLQFLFEYFSETQRNKGNFPGRFSGRQFSNSRSEMNVSTLELGDSALYLCASSLVAGGEAFFGQGTRLTVV.

The DNA of the CDR3 is TGTGCCAGCAGCTCGTCCGGGACAGGGACCAACAATGAGCAGTTCTTC. Its translation is CASSSSGTGTNNEQFF. V and J are TRBV13 and TRBJ2-1; 9 bases fit TRBD1. CDR3 size: 16 residues. Trimming removed 4 bases from V and 5 bases from J; junction bases left unmatched: 9. The germline V gene has CDR1 PRHDT and CDR2 FYEKMQ (reference sequence). Looking up the rest from reference TRBV13 and TRBJ2-1 gives the full variable domain: AAGVIQSPRHLIKEKRETATLKCYPIPRHDTVYWYQQGPGQDPQFLISFYEKMQSDKGSIPDRFSAQQFSDYHSELNMSSLELGDSALYFCASSSSGTGTNNEQFFGPGTRLTVL.

The V gene is TRBV19, the J gene TRBJ2-5, with D possibly TRBD1 on 6 matching bases. Germline CDR1 is LNHDA and CDR2 is SQIVND (reference sequence). Between the trimmed V and J ends, which lost 4 bases and 4 bases, there was a span of 10 bases. CDR3 length: 13 residues. The CDR3 loop reads CASSTQGVETQYF. DNA for the CDR3: TGTGCCAGTAGTACACAGGGTGTAGAGACCCAGTACTTC. Complete variable domain (other parts from reference TRBV19 and TRBJ2-5): DGGITQSPKYLFRKEGQNVTLSCEQNLNHDAMYWYRQDPGQGLRLIYYSQIVNDFQKGDIAEGYSVSREKKESFPLTVTSAQKNPTAFYLCASSTQGVETQYFGPGTRLLVL.

The J gene is TRBJ2-1, the V gene TRBV7-3, with 9 bases aligning to TRBD1. The ends lost 2 bases at V and 12 bases at J; junction bases unmatched: 5. CDR1 is SGHTA and CDR2 is FQGTGA in the germline V gene. This CDR3 has 13 residues. The CDR3 reads CASSLGDRVGQFF. In DNA, the CDR3 is TGTGCCAGCAGCTTAGGGGACAGGGTGGGGCAGTTCTTC.

V usage is TRBV7-9 and J usage is TRBJ2-1, with 8 bases matching TRBD2. Germline values: CDR1 SEHNR, CDR2 FQNEAQ (reference sequence). V was pared by 6 bases and J by 2 bases, with 12 bases of the junction left unmatched. This CDR3 is built from 17 residues. The CDR3 DNA is TGTGCCAGCAGTCGCGCTTCTGGGACTAGTCCCTACAATGAGCAGTTCTTC. This encodes CASSRASGTSPYNEQFF.

This sequence joins TRBV5-4 and TRBJ2-3; D remains unclear. Germline V gene lookup returns CDR1 SGHNT and CDR2 YYREEE (reference sequence). With 0 bases removed from V and 1 base from J, the gap between germline ends came to 6 bases. This CDR3 has 14 residues. The CDR3: CASSLGRGTDTQYF. The CDR3 DNA follows: TGTGCCAGCAGCTTGGGGAGAGGCACAGATACGCAGTATTTT.

The V and J genes are TRBV11-3 and TRBJ1-1; D perhaps matches TRBD1 (6 bases). The V end was cut by 0 bases, the J end by 4 bases, with 9 bases between. The germline V gene has CDR1 SGHNT and CDR2 YENEEA. The CDR3 sequence is 14 residues long. CDR3 nucleotide sequence: TGTGCCAGCAGCTTAGACAGGACAGCCACTGAAGCTTTCTTT. Residues: CASSLDRTATEAFF.

The chain joins TRBV4-3 to TRBJ2-3, with D maybe TRBD1 (6 bases). The ends were cut back, 1 base at V and 1 base at J, with 9 bases in the middle. This CDR3 comprises 15 residues. Germline CDR1 reads LGHNA; CDR2 reads YSLEER. In nucleotides, the CDR3 is TGCGCCAGCAGCCAAGGCCAGGGGCGCACAGATACGCAGTATTTT. It specifies CASSQGQGRTDTQYF.

This chain uses TRBV27 with TRBJ2-7; D might be TRBD2 (5 bases). Trimming shortened V by 6 bases and J by 0 bases, and 12 bases separated the two germline ends. Germline V gives CDR1 MNHEY, CDR2 SMNVEV (reference sequence). The CDR3 has 14 residues. CDR3 protein: CASRRAHSSYEQYF. In DNA, the CDR3 is TGTGCCAGCAGGCGGGCTCATAGCTCCTACGAGCAGTACTTC.

The rearrangement uses TRBV29-1 and TRBJ2-5; 9 nucleotides agree with TRBD2. The length of the CDR3 is 20 residues. V gave up 4 bases and J gave up 5 bases; unmatched junction bases: 26. The germline CDR1 and CDR2 sequences are SQVTM and ANQGSEA. CDR3 DNA sequence: TGCAGCGTTGGGGACCTCGAGTTATCTAGCGGGGCCTTCTGGAGGGAGACCCAGTACTTC. It yields the protein CSVGDLELSSGAFWRETQYF.

The CDR3 region is CASRSGLIVTDTQYF. The CDR3 DNA reads TGTGCCAGCAGGTCGGGACTGATAGTCACAGATACGCAGTATTTT. The J gene is TRBJ2-3, the V gene TRBV28; perhaps TRBD2 as D (6 bases). Germline lookup yields CDR1 MDHEN and CDR2 SYDVKM. V gave up 6 bases and J gave up 2 bases, with 15 bases separating them. CDR3 length equals 15 residues.

Only a few counts were recorded for this clone. CDR3 DNA sequence: TGTGCCAGCAGTGAGAGGTATCAGCCCCAGCATTTT. Protein sequence: CASSERYQPQHF. The rearrangement uses TRBV6-6 and TRBJ1-5; D is unresolved. The CDR3 is 12 residues long. Germline-derived CDR1 and CDR2 are MNHNY and SVGAGI (reference sequence). V was cut by 5 bases and J by 5 bases, with 7 bases left in between.

V usage is TRBV5-4 and J usage is TRBJ1-4; TRBD1 agrees at 9 bases. V lost 2 bases and J lost 2; bases outside the gene matches: 7. CDR3 length equals 17 residues. Looked up from germline, CDR1 is SGHNT and CDR2 is YYREEE (reference sequence). CDR3 in amino acids: CASSFWTGEGTNEKLFF. In DNA form, the CDR3 reads TGTGCCAGCAGCTTTTGGACAGGGGAAGGGACTAATGAAAAACTGTTTTTT. Complete variable domain (other parts from reference TRBV5-4 and TRBJ1-4): ETGVTQSPTHLIKTRGQQVTLRCSSQSGHNTVSWYQQALGQGPQFIFQYYREEENGRGNFPPRFSGLQFPNYSSELNVNALELDDSALYLCASSFWTGEGTNEKLFFGSGTQLSVL.

The chain employs TRBV7-9 and TRBJ1-3; unclear D gene. V dropped 3 bases and J dropped 0 bases, with 9 bases sitting between them. Germline V gene data show CDR1 as SEHNR and CDR2 as FQNEAQ (reference sequence). This CDR3 spans 15 amino acids. This CDR3 reads CASSLRVSSGNTIYF. CDR3 in DNA: TGTGCCAGCAGCTTGCGCGTAAGCTCTGGAAACACCATATATTTT.

The rearrangement links TRBV12-5 to TRBJ2-7; 16 bases agree with TRBD2. Germline V gene data show CDR1 as LGHNT and CDR2 as FRNRAP. The CDR3 totals 20 residues. Trimming at V came to 1 base and at J to 6 bases, leaving 15 bases not matched to a gene. The CDR3 loop is CASGLAHPGLAGGPPSEQYF. The DNA for the CDR3 is TGTGCTAGTGGTTTGGCGCACCCGGGACTAGCGGGAGGGCCTCCCTCCGAGCAGTACTTC.

The chain joins TRBV10-3 to TRBJ2-1, with 9 bases that match TRBD2. The CDR3 runs to 12 residues. In germline, CDR1 is ENHRY, CDR2 SYGVKD. V lost 9 bases to trimming and J lost 4 bases; unmatched junction nucleotides: 1. In DNA form, the CDR3 reads TGTGCCATTAGCGGGGGATACAATGAGCAGTTCTTC. Its protein product is CAISGGYNEQFF.

The gene calls are TRBV19 and TRBJ1-1; D gene ambiguous. Germline CDR1 reads LNHDA; CDR2 reads SQIVND (reference sequence). The V end was cut by 3 bases, the J end by 0 bases, with 5 bases between. This CDR3 comprises 13 residues. The CDR3 region has the DNA TGTGCCAGTAGTATGGTAGTGAACACTGAAGCTTTCTTT. Translating it yields CASSMVVNTEAFF.